This T cell receptor beta chain was found in a study of T-cell reconstitution after alpha-beta-depleted transplantation in children. As it was prepared, the TCRbeta library received unique molecular identifiers. One entry per CDR3 protein results from TCRdb running MiXCR on the PCR reads. The table lists roughly 490,000 distinct CDR3 sequences, about an eighth of them singletons. Germline assignment: CDR1 SGHKS and CDR2 YYEKEE (reference sequence). The V end was cut by 4 bases, the J end by 3 bases, with 17 bases between. CDR3 length: 15 residues. This clonotype was obtained from a female patient aged 2 to 10 who had a stem cell transplant for aplastic anemia, so the T cells may come from the graft donor. This chain uses TRBV5-5 with TRBJ2-7; unclear D gene. This specimen was PBMCs, mostly from graft donor cells, taken 180 days after TCRalphabeta/CD19-depleted stem cell transplant. The CDR3 loop is CASSDPSVSIYEQYF. Written as DNA, the CDR3 is TGTGCCAGCAGCGATCCAAGTGTGTCCATCTACGAGCAGTACTTC.